One sample yielded the 17 T cell receptor beta chains listed below, sequenced in a study of Graves' ophthalmopathy and Graves' hyperthyroidism. RNA transcripts were the template, and TCR beta CDR3 regions were amplified from them. HTBI primers were used in a first-round RT-PCR, which preceded a second-round multiplex PCR. One entry per CDR3 protein, called by TCRdb with MiXCR from the multiplex PCR reads. The sample contains around 590,000 distinct CDR3 sequences, approximately 37% of which appear only once. The material sequenced was peripheral blood or thyroid tissue (not recorded which). These receptor sequences come from an adult man with Graves' hyperthyroidism.

In its sample, this clonotype was seen many times. The chain combines TRBV7-8 with TRBJ2-5, with D maybe TRBD2 (5 bases). Germline V lookup: CDR1 SGHVS, CDR2 FQNEAQ. Trimming removed 1 base from V and 5 bases from J, with 17 bases in between. The CDR3 loop spans 16 amino acids. CDR3 sequence: CASSLEGAGLWETQYF. In DNA, the CDR3 is TGTGCCAGCAGCTTAGAAGGCGCGGGTCTGTGGGAGACCCAGTACTTC.

This clonotype was found many times. The chain couples TRBV29-1 to TRBJ2-2; TRBD1 agrees at 9 bases. Germline CDR1 is SQVTM and CDR2 is ANQGSEA. J gave up 6 bases and V 6 bases, and 2 bases lay outside the gene matches. The CDR3 is 12 residues long. CDR3 residues: CSVRQGAGELFF. The CDR3 DNA follows: TGCAGCGTCCGACAGGGGGCCGGGGAGCTGTTTTTT.

This clonotype came up many times. V usage is TRBV19 and J usage is TRBJ1-1; D gene unclear. Germline CDR1 reads LNHDA; CDR2 reads SQIVND (reference sequence). The CDR3 runs 13 residues. V was pared by 3 bases and J by 0 bases, with 5 bases between. Here the CDR3 reads CASSIILNTEAFF. CDR3 nucleotide sequence: TGTGCCAGTAGTATCATACTGAACACTGAAGCTTTCTTT.

CDR3 nucleotides: TGTGCCAGCGAGACTAGCGGGGACAGGGCCTACGAGCAGTACTTC. Its protein is CASETSGDRAYEQYF. The chain employs TRBV2 and TRBJ2-7; 11 positions match TRBD2. J was trimmed by 2 bases and V by 8 bases; bases with no gene match: 8. Germline V gene sequence: CDR1 SNHLY, CDR2 FYNNEI. CDR3 length: 15 amino acids.

This clonotype was detected many times. The chain recombines TRBV19 with TRBJ2-7; a possible D gene is TRBD1 (7 bases). The J call may be incorrect, as the DNA end agrees better with TRBJ2-1. The germline CDR1 and CDR2 sequences are LNHDA and SQIVND (reference sequence). The CDR3 is made up of 14 amino acids. The CDR3 DNA sequence: TGTGCCAGTAGTATTGGACAGGCGGGGAGTGAGCAGTTCTTC. It is translated as CASSIGQAGSEQFF.

Only a few counts were recorded for this clonotype. This sequence joins TRBV7-2 and TRBJ2-7, with a weak D call TRBD1 (5 bases). This CDR3 is 17 amino acids long. Germline CDR1 SGHTA, CDR2 FQGNSA. V dropped 0 bases and J dropped 5 bases, with 20 bases sitting between them. The CDR3, as DNA: TGTGCCAGCAGCTTAGCATTTCGGTCAGGGCTAACCCACGAGCAGTACTTC. This sequence encodes CASSLAFRSGLTHEQYF.

A note on this clonotype: A read error is possible here, since a much larger clone lies one base away. This sequence joins TRBV20-1 and TRBJ2-5, with D hard to call. The CDR3 has 12 residues. CDR1 is DFQATT and CDR2 is SNEGSKA in the germline V gene (reference sequence). Trimming took 2 bases from V and 0 from J, leaving 4 bases between them. The CDR3 loop reads CSARTDQETQYF. The CDR3 region has the DNA TGCAGTGCTAGAACGGACCAAGAGACCCAGTACTTC.

This chain connects TRBV19 to TRBJ1-2, with D unclear. This CDR3 contains 13 residues. The germline V gene encodes CDR1 LNHDA and CDR2 SQIVND (reference sequence). V lost 5 bases and J lost 4, with 11 bases in between. The CDR3 region is CASSEGLIYGYTF. In nucleotides, the CDR3 is TGTGCCAGTAGTGAAGGGTTAATCTATGGCTACACCTTC.

The V gene is TRBV20-1, the J gene TRBJ1-5; D might be TRBD1 (6 bases). The CDR3 runs 16 residues. The germline gives CDR1 DFQATT, CDR2 SNEGSKA (reference sequence). The ends were cut back, 1 base at V and 3 bases at J, with 16 bases in the middle. The CDR3 sequence is CSARGSWAGANQPQHF. CDR3 nucleotides: TGCAGTGCTAGAGGTTCTTGGGCAGGGGCCAATCAGCCCCAGCATTTT.

This clonotype showed up just a few times. The CDR3 loop reads CASKRDGTSNQPQHF. The CDR3 DNA reads as TGTGCCAGCAAGCGGGACGGGACCTCCAATCAGCCCCAGCATTTT. The chain recombines TRBV2 with TRBJ1-5, with D possibly being TRBD1 (5 bases). V lost 7 bases to trimming and J lost 3 bases, with 16 bases between them. Looked up from germline, CDR1 is SNHLY and CDR2 is FYNNEI. CDR3 length: 15 amino acids.

This clonotype was detected many times. V gene TRBV14 combines with J gene TRBJ2-5; the D gene is possibly TRBD2 (5 bases). CDR3 length: 16 amino acids. The germline gives CDR1 SGHDN, CDR2 FVKESK. With 0 bases removed from V and 4 bases from J, the gap between germline ends came to 15 bases. The chain's CDR3 is CASSQDSSLGGETQYF. The CDR3 region has the DNA TGTGCCAGCAGCCAAGACTCCAGCCTCGGAGGAGAGACCCAGTACTTC.

This clonotype appeared many times. The V gene is TRBV6-1, the J gene TRBJ1-1; 7 nucleotides align to TRBD1. Per germline, CDR1 MNHNS and CDR2 SASEGT. J lost 11 bases, V lost 6 bases, and 9 bases had no gene match. The CDR3 sequence is 12 residues long. The CDR3 loop reads CASRMTGTGAFF. CDR3 DNA sequence: TGTGCCAGCAGAATGACAGGGACGGGCGCTTTCTTT.

The chain has TRBV7-8 and TRBJ2-1; D gene uncertain. The germline V gene encodes CDR1 SGHVS and CDR2 FQNEAQ. This CDR3 is built from 13 residues. Trimming took 1 base from V and 7 from J, leaving 8 bases between them. CDR3 bases: TGTGCCAGCAGCTTAGGCCCCATAAATGAGCAGTTCTTC. Amino acid sequence: CASSLGPINEQFF.

V and J are TRBV29-1 and TRBJ1-3; D possibly corresponds to TRBD1 (5 bases). This CDR3 comprises 13 residues. Looked up from germline, CDR1 is SQVTM and CDR2 is ANQGSEA. Trimming took off 5 bases at V and 0 bases at J, with 8 bases between the two ends. The CDR3 region is CSVTGTSGNTIYF. CDR3 coding DNA: TGCAGCGTTACCGGGACCTCTGGAAACACCATATATTTT.

This clonotype was seen many times. The rearrangement links TRBV13 to TRBJ1-1; D gene ambiguous. Trimming cost V 5 bases and J 1 base, with 5 bases left between them. Germline V gene sequence: CDR1 PRHDT, CDR2 FYEKMQ (reference sequence). CDR3 size: 12 residues. CDR3 sequence reads: CASSPENTEAFF. The CDR3 nucleotides read TGTGCCAGCAGCCCTGAGAACACTGAAGCTTTCTTT.

The sample holds one count of this clonotype. This may be a read error: a much more frequent sequence differs by one nucleotide. The J gene is TRBJ1-1, the V gene TRBV7-9; D might be TRBD1 (5 bases). This CDR3 has 13 amino acids. CDR1 is SEHNR, CDR2 FQNEAQ, per germline (reference sequence). CDR3 coding DNA: TGCGCCAGGAGCCAATCTGCGGGGCGTGAAGCTTTCTTT. Translation gives CARSQSAGREAFF.

This rearrangement joins TRBV7-9 to TRBJ2-3; 8 bases are shared with TRBD2. The V segment lost 5 bases and the J segment 3 bases; nucleotides outside the gene matches: 13. This CDR3 comprises 17 residues. CDR1 SEHNR and CDR2 FQNEAQ come from the germline V gene (reference sequence). The CDR3 is CASSPDSGSDGTDTQYF. The DNA of the CDR3 is TGTGCCAGCAGCCCGGACAGCGGGAGTGATGGGACAGATACGCAGTATTTT.